These 12 T cell receptor beta chains came from one sample sequenced in a study of PD-1 blockade in classical Hodgkin lymphoma. All trial patients relapsed after autologous stem cell transplantation. Magnetic negative selection purified CD4+ T cells from thawed PBMCs. Data came from immunoSEQ multiplex PCR; TCRdb stores just in-frame clones and leaves some out. The table has over 20,000 clones, 65% to 85% seen once; the top ten hold over 1.5%. Sequencing used CD4+ T cells from blood, obtained at baseline. All receptors come from a human donor with classical Hodgkin lymphoma.

J is TRBJ1-4 and V is TRBV7-2; D gene unclear. Deletions cut 3 bases from V and 0 bases from J, with 5 bases between. CDR1 is SGHTA and CDR2 is FQGNSA in the germline V gene. The CDR3 spans 14 residues. For the CDR3, the DNA is TGTGCCAGCAGCTTGAGTGCAACTAATGAAAAACTGTTTTTT. This sequence encodes CASSLSATNEKLFF.

The chain carries TRBV2 and TRBJ2-3; possibly TRBD2 for D (6 bases). The V end lost 4 bases, the J end lost 1 base, and 12 bases lay between the germline ends. This CDR3 comprises 15 residues. The V gene's germline CDR1 is SNHLY and CDR2 FYNNEI. This CDR3 is CASSGRRGRTDTQYF. In DNA form, the CDR3 reads TGTGCCAGCAGTGGGCGGAGGGGACGCACAGATACGCAGTATTTT.

The chain recombines TRBV2 with TRBJ2-7, with unresolved D. The CDR3 length is 11 residues. V shed 4 bases and J shed 6 bases, with 7 bases lying between them. Germline V gene sequence: CDR1 SNHLY, CDR2 FYNNEI. The CDR3 DNA sequence: TGTGCCAGCAGTGGGGCCGTCGAGCAGTACTTC. Translating gives CASSGAVEQYF.

The chain uses TRBV7-8 and TRBJ1-1; the D gene is possibly TRBD1 (5 bases). CDR3 length equals 14 residues. The V end lost 7 bases, the J end lost 1 base, and 13 bases lay between the germline ends. The germline V gene has CDR1 SGHVS and CDR2 FQNEAQ. The CDR3 DNA is TGTGCCAGCAATCCTTTTGGGGGGAACACTGAAGCTTTCTTT. Protein: CASNPFGGNTEAFF.

The chain carries TRBV7-2 and TRBJ2-5; either TRBD1 or TRBD2 may supply D (6 bases each). Germline V lookup: CDR1 SGHTA, CDR2 FQGNSA. Trimming took 5 bases from V and 5 from J, leaving 18 bases between them. The length of the CDR3 is 15 residues. The CDR3 here is CASSTQLGGGETQYF. The CDR3 nucleotides read TGTGCCAGCAGCACTCAGTTGGGGGGCGGGGAGACCCAGTACTTC. Full variable domain (missing parts from reference TRBV7-2 and TRBJ2-5): GAGVSQSPSNKVTEKGKDVELRCDPISGHTALYWYRQSLGQGLEFLIYFQGNSAPDKSGLPSDRFSAERTGGSVSTLTIQRTQQEDSAVYLCASSTQLGGGETQYFGPGTRLLVL.

The genes are TRBV5-1 and TRBJ1-4; 11 positions agree with TRBD1. The germline V gene has CDR1 SGHRS and CDR2 YFSETQ. With V trimmed by 5 bases and J by 6 bases, 3 bases remained unmatched. This CDR3 region has 14 residues. The CDR3 sequence: CASSRGQGDEKLFF. The CDR3 nucleotides are TGCGCCAGCAGTAGGGGACAGGGGGATGAAAAACTGTTTTTT.

The chain is built from TRBV5-1 and TRBJ1-3; TRBD1 aligns across 7 bases. There are 15 residues in the CDR3. Germline CDR1 reads SGHRS; CDR2 reads YFSETQ. V gave up 0 bases and J gave up 2 bases; unmatched junction bases: 2. Here the CDR3 reads CASSLGQGAGNTIYF. CDR3 nucleotide sequence: TGCGCCAGCAGCTTGGGGCAGGGGGCTGGAAACACCATATATTTT.

The gene calls are TRBV6-6 and TRBJ2-5; D not resolved. Trimming left V 2 bases short and J 2 bases short, with 6 bases between. This CDR3 region has 13 residues. CDR1 MNHNY and CDR2 SVGAGI come from the germline V gene (reference sequence). The CDR3 sequence is CASSYPPQETQYF. The CDR3 bases are TGTGCCAGCAGTTACCCCCCACAAGAGACCCAGTACTTC.

Only one count was recorded for this clone. Sequence at one end of the junction differs from germline and may be a read error. The chain couples TRBV6-6 to TRBJ1-2; no reliable D call. Looked up from germline, CDR1 is MNHNY and CDR2 is SVGAGI (reference sequence). The CDR3 contains 11 residues. In DNA, the CDR3 is TGTGCCAGCAGCTCCGACTACGGCTACACCTTC. Translated: CASSSDYGYTF.

The V gene is TRBV2, the J gene TRBJ1-5; D is uncertain. This CDR3 contains 12 residues. V was shortened by 7 bases and J by 3 bases, with 7 bases between the two germline ends. The germline V gene encodes CDR1 SNHLY and CDR2 FYNNEI. The CDR3 region is CASNGNNQPQHF. In DNA, the CDR3 is TGTGCCAGCAACGGTAACAATCAGCCCCAGCATTTT.

For this clone: The sample holds other DNA sequences that translate to the same CDR3. The chain carries TRBV5-1 and TRBJ2-5; tentatively, D is TRBD1 (6 bases). V was shortened by 2 bases and J by 0 bases, with 8 bases between the two germline ends. The CDR3 extends over 14 amino acids. Germline CDR1 SGHRS, CDR2 YFSETQ. The CDR3 protein is CASSLGQYQETQYF. The DNA for the CDR3 is TGCGCCAGCAGCTTAGGACAGTACCAAGAGACCCAGTACTTC.

V usage is TRBV4-2 and J usage is TRBJ2-7, with TRBD1 matching over 7 bases. V trimming: 1 base; J trimming: 5 bases; junction bases outside the gene matches: 5. The CDR3 spans 14 residues. From germline, CDR1 is LGHNA and CDR2 YNFKEQ. CDR3: CASSQGDSAHEQYF. In nucleotides, the CDR3 is TGTGCCAGCAGCCAAGGGGACAGTGCCCACGAGCAGTACTTC.